Each of the 8 T cell receptor beta chains below was sequenced from the same sample in a study of T-cell memory formation after mild COVID-19. TCRdb reprocessed the 5' RACE reads with MiXCR, giving one entry per CDR3 protein. The sample carries under 50,000 distinct CDR3 sequences, 9.5% recorded once. The sample taken for sequencing was PBMCs or a T cell subset sorted from them (not recorded which). Source of these receptors: an adult woman who had mild COVID-19 (a few samples of this study predate the infection). Cell type and time point are not known.

This clonotype was recorded many times. The chain carries TRBV6-5 and TRBJ2-1, with 9 bases matching TRBD2. The CDR3 consists of 17 residues. The germline V gene encodes CDR1 MNHEY and CDR2 SVGAGI. Trimming took 0 bases from V and 4 from J; bases not matched to a gene: 7. The CDR3 sequence is CASSYSTTSGKYNEQFF. DNA for the CDR3: TGTGCCAGCAGTTACTCGACGACTAGCGGAAAATACAATGAGCAGTTCTTC.

The rearrangement links TRBV6-2 or TRBV6-3 to TRBJ2-1, with 14 bases lining up with TRBD2. Germline values: CDR1 MNHEY, CDR2 SVGEGT. J gave up 11 bases and V 2 bases, and 11 bases lay outside the gene matches. The CDR3 contains 17 residues. The CDR3 coding sequence is TGTGCCAGCAGTTACCGCACCGGGACTAGCGGGGGTTTGAAGCAGTTCTTC. This translates into CASSYRTGTSGGLKQFF.

This clonotype was counted only a few times. The chain recombines TRBV30 with TRBJ1-2, with D tentatively TRBD1 (5 bases). The CDR3 loop spans 16 amino acids. Germline V lookup: CDR1 GTSNPN, CDR2 SVGIG (reference sequence). V lost 0 bases and J lost 3, with 17 bases in between. The CDR3 coding sequence is TGTGCCTGGAGTGTACTTTGGGACCCCGGGGACTATGGCTACACCTTC. Encoded protein: CAWSVLWDPGDYGYTF. Full variable domain (outside the CDR3, taken from reference TRBV30 and TRBJ1-2): SQTIHQWPATLVQPVGSPLSLECTVEGTSNPNLYWYRQAAGRGLQLLFYSVGIGQISSEVPQNLSASRPQDRQFILSSKKLLLSDSGFYLCAWSVLWDPGDYGYTFGSGTRLTVV.

The CDR3 bases are TGTGCCATCAGTGAGTCTACTAGGACCTACGAGCAGTACTTC. It encodes CAISESTRTYEQYF. The chain carries TRBV10-3 and TRBJ2-7; weak D call: TRBD2 (5 bases). Trimming pared 0 bases from V and 2 bases from J, leaving 8 bases between. The CDR3 covers 14 residues. Per germline, CDR1 ENHRY and CDR2 SYGVKD.

This clonotype was recorded at least ten times. V and J are TRBV7-6 and TRBJ2-3, with D possibly being TRBD1 (5 bases). V dropped 1 base and J dropped 7 bases, with 15 bases sitting between them. The CDR3 runs to 15 residues. Germline loops: CDR1 SGHVS, CDR2 FNYEAQ. CDR3 nucleotide sequence: TGTGCCAGCAGCTTAGGGAGCCAGGGCCCTTATACGCAGTATTTT. Its translation: CASSLGSQGPYTQYF.

This clonotype was seen a few times. Written as DNA, the CDR3 is TGTGCCAGCAGCTTAGACAGGGGGCTAGGTGAAGCTTTCTTT. The encoded protein is CASSLDRGLGEAFF. The chain has TRBV11-2 and TRBJ1-1, with 8 bases matching TRBD1. J gave up 7 bases and V 0 bases, and 4 bases lay outside the gene matches. Germline V gene sequence: CDR1 SGHAT, CDR2 FQNNGV. The CDR3 sequence is 14 residues long.

This clonotype is deemed medium-sized (0.01 to 0.1%). The rearrangement links TRBV6-5 to TRBJ2-7, with 9 bases that match TRBD2. The V gene end was trimmed by 7 bases and the J gene end by 2 bases; junction bases not matched to a gene: 3. Germline V gene lookup returns CDR1 MNHEY and CDR2 SVGAGI. This CDR3 has 13 amino acids. The DNA for the CDR3 is TGTGCCAGCAAACTAGCGGGCCCCTACGAGCAGTACTTC. It codes for CASKLAGPYEQYF.

V and J are TRBV9 and TRBJ1-3; 9 nucleotides match TRBD1. The ends lost 4 bases at V and 1 base at J; junction bases unmatched: 3. The CDR3 runs 15 residues. Germline assignment: CDR1 SGDLS and CDR2 YYNGEE. This CDR3 is CASSPGTGSGNTIYF. The CDR3, as DNA: TGTGCCAGCAGCCCGGGGACAGGGTCTGGAAACACCATATATTTT.